The 10 T cell receptor beta chains in this list originate from one sample, sequenced in a study of beta chain features in type 1 diabetes. The authors reverse transcribed all of the isolated RNA, so sequencing captured expressed TCRB transcripts. Sequenced by immunoSEQ multiplex PCR; TCRdb stores in-frame clones only, minus some. The repertoire holds hundreds of thousands of clones, with 15% to 18% as singletons. Sequenced input: naive CD4+ T cells from blood. The receptors stem from a man between 18 and 35 years old in good health.

This rearrangement joins TRBV9 to TRBJ2-5; 7 bases agree with TRBD1. Germline lookup yields CDR1 SGDLS and CDR2 YYNGEE. The length of the CDR3 is 17 residues. Trimming took 4 bases from V and 2 from J; bases not matched to a gene: 14. CDR3 in amino acids: CASSSRDRAHPQETQYF. The CDR3 DNA is TGTGCCAGCAGCAGTCGGGACAGAGCTCACCCTCAAGAGACCCAGTACTTC. Complete variable domain (other parts from reference TRBV9 and TRBJ2-5): DSGVTQTPKHLITATGQRVTLRCSPRSGDLSVYWYQQSLDQGLQFLIQYYNGEERAKGNILERFSAQQFPDLHSELNLSSLELGDSALYFCASSSRDRAHPQETQYFGPGTRLLVL.

This clone occurred a few times. V usage is TRBV9 and J usage is TRBJ2-1, with D unclear. V gave up 0 bases and J gave up 8 bases, with 12 bases separating them. Germline loops: CDR1 SGDLS, CDR2 YYNGEE. The CDR3 spans 14 residues. In nucleotides, the CDR3 is TGTGCCAGCAGCGTAGCCACGAAGGGCGATGAGCAGTTCTTC. Its translation is CASSVATKGDEQFF.

This chain links TRBV14 with TRBJ2-7, with D unclear. The CDR3 contains 13 residues. From germline, CDR1 is SGHDN and CDR2 FVKESK. The V end was cut by 4 bases, the J end by 6 bases, with 13 bases between. This chain's CDR3 is CASSRALWREQYF. DNA of the CDR3: TGTGCCAGCAGCCGGGCTTTATGGCGCGAGCAGTACTTC.

J is TRBJ1-2 and V is TRBV7-3, with D perhaps TRBD1 (5 bases). V was cut by 5 bases and J by 3 bases, with 19 bases left in between. This CDR3 comprises 16 residues. Germline loops: CDR1 SGHTA, CDR2 FQGTGA. CDR3 in amino acids: CASSENTVQAHYGYTF. The CDR3 nucleotides are TGTGCCAGCAGCGAAAATACTGTACAGGCCCACTATGGCTACACCTTC.

The chain has TRBV6-5 and TRBJ2-7; D gene unclear. V gave up 6 bases and J gave up 2 bases, with 11 bases separating them. CDR1 and CDR2 from the germline V gene are MNHEY and SVGAGI. CDR3 size: 13 residues. CDR3 in amino acids: CASRVGRTYEQYF. The CDR3 DNA reads as TGTGCCAGCAGGGTTGGCAGGACCTACGAGCAGTACTTC.

This clone was recorded a few times. This CDR3 reads CASSRDYNSPLHF. The CDR3 nucleotides read TGTGCCAGCAGCCGTGACTATAATTCACCCCTCCACTTT. This chain connects TRBV5-4 to TRBJ1-6; D gene ambiguous. This CDR3 region has 13 residues. The germline V gene has CDR1 SGHNT and CDR2 YYREEE (reference sequence). Trimming left V 4 bases short and J 3 bases short, with 5 bases between.

Only a few counts were recorded for this clone. The gene calls are TRBV7-2 and TRBJ1-6, with TRBD1 matching over 7 bases. This CDR3 spans 16 amino acids. Per the germline V gene, CDR1 is SGHTA and CDR2 is FQGNSA. V lost 1 base to trimming and J lost 9 bases; unmatched junction nucleotides: 9. The CDR3 reads CASSLDQGGLGSPLHF. CDR3 bases: TGTGCCAGCAGCTTAGATCAGGGGGGACTGGGTTCACCCCTCCACTTT.

This clone has just a few counts. The chain recombines TRBV7-9 with TRBJ1-2; D remains unclear. V shed 7 bases and J shed 4 bases, with 13 bases lying between them. The CDR3 loop spans 13 amino acids. Looked up from germline, CDR1 is SEHNR and CDR2 is FQNEAQ (reference sequence). Written as DNA, the CDR3 is TGTGCCAGCATCACTGGCGATGCCTATGGCTACACCTTC. The encoded protein is CASITGDAYGYTF.

The rearrangement joins TRBV30 to TRBJ1-1, with D hard to call. With 2 bases removed from V and 8 bases from J, the gap between germline ends came to 6 bases. Germline loops: CDR1 GTSNPN, CDR2 SVGIG (reference sequence). CDR3 length equals 10 residues. CDR3 in amino acids: CAWSLDEAFF. CDR3 nucleotides: TGTGCCTGGAGTTTAGACGAAGCTTTCTTT.

The V call is TRBV11-2, the J call TRBJ2-7; 7 bases map to TRBD1. The CDR3 spans 14 residues. Germline CDR1 is SGHAT and CDR2 is FQNNGV. Trimming removed 1 base from V and 13 bases from J; junction bases left unmatched: 13. CDR3 in amino acids: CASSLGHGSTGIYF. The CDR3 DNA sequence: TGTGCCAGCAGCTTAGGCCATGGATCGACAGGGATCTACTTC.